Listed here are 19 T cell receptor beta chains from one sample, sequenced in a study of blood T cell repertoires in COVID-19. This table comes from immunoSEQ multiplex PCR, and its TCRdb copy is limited to in-frame clones, with some not included. This sample has more than 200,000 clones; about 88% occur once, and the top ten carry 10% to 13%. The sample consisted of peripheral blood. Receptors originate from a woman in her fifties or sixties with COVID-19, enrolled during active disease.

The chain links TRBV5-4 to TRBJ2-3; unclear D gene. The CDR3 consists of 16 residues. Germline assignment: CDR1 SGHNT and CDR2 YYREEE (reference sequence). Between the trimmed V and J ends, which lost 4 bases and 1 base, there was a span of 16 bases. Here the CDR3 reads CASSHVDRVGTDTQYF. CDR3 coding DNA: TGTGCCAGCAGCCACGTCGACCGGGTGGGCACAGATACGCAGTATTTT. The whole variable domain, remainder taken from reference TRBV5-4 and TRBJ2-3, is ETGVTQSPTHLIKTRGQQVTLRCSSQSGHNTVSWYQQALGQGPQFIFQYYREEENGRGNFPPRFSGLQFPNYSSELNVNALELDDSALYLCASSHVDRVGTDTQYFGPGTRLTVL.

This chain connects TRBV6-5 to TRBJ1-1; weak D call: TRBD1 (6 bases). The V and J ends lost 7 bases and 3 bases respectively, with 12 bases between them. This CDR3 is built from 13 residues. From germline, CDR1 is MNHEY and CDR2 SVGAGI. CDR3 sequence reads: CASKWGPHTEAFF. The CDR3 DNA follows: TGTGCCAGCAAGTGGGGGCCCCACACTGAAGCTTTCTTT.

V and J are TRBV6-6 and TRBJ1-1, with 10 bases that match TRBD1. The length of the CDR3 is 13 residues. After removal of 6 bases from V and 12 bases from J, the junction contained 10 bases not matched to a gene. The germline V gene encodes CDR1 MNHNY and CDR2 SVGAGI (reference sequence). The CDR3 bases are TGTGCCAGCAGCCGTAGACAGGGGGCCGCCCCTTTCTTT. It codes for CASSRRQGAAPFF.

This clone was seen a single time. The chain has TRBV4-1 and TRBJ2-3, with 7 positions matching TRBD2. The CDR3 totals 15 residues. The germline V gene has CDR1 MGHRA and CDR2 YSYEKL. The V segment lost 10 bases and the J segment 6 bases; nucleotides outside the gene matches: 16. CDR3 amino acids: CAIKESGAEEDTQYF. DNA for the CDR3: TGCGCCATCAAAGAAAGCGGGGCTGAAGAGGATACGCAGTATTTT.

CDR3 residues: CSVEAAGGPDNEQFF. DNA of the CDR3: TGCAGCGTTGAGGCAGCGGGGGGGCCTGACAATGAGCAGTTCTTC. The V and J genes are TRBV29-1 and TRBJ2-1, with TRBD2 matching over 10 bases. The length of the CDR3 is 15 residues. V lost 3 bases and J lost 5; bases outside the gene matches: 7. Germline V lookup: CDR1 SQVTM, CDR2 ANQGSEA.

V usage is TRBV4-2 and J usage is TRBJ1-5; D is unresolved. Germline CDR1 LGHNA, CDR2 YNFKEQ. Trimming pared 0 bases from V and 2 bases from J, leaving 17 bases between. CDR3 length equals 18 residues. The CDR3 DNA follows: TGTGCCAGCAGCCAAGAGGAGGCGCTGGGTAATGGCAATCAGCCCCAGCATTTT. Translated: CASSQEEALGNGNQPQHF.

This clone appeared a single time. The chain joins TRBV28 to TRBJ2-7; D may be TRBD1 (5 bases). This CDR3 region has 15 residues. V was clipped by 4 bases and J by 3 bases, with 16 bases between them. Germline V lookup: CDR1 MDHEN, CDR2 SYDVKM. DNA for the CDR3: TGTGCCAGCAGTTCCTACGCGACAGAGATCTACGAGCAGTACTTC. It translates to CASSSYATEIYEQYF.

V is TRBV20-1 and J is TRBJ1-1, with a tentative D call TRBD1 (6 bases). This CDR3 is 15 amino acids long. V was shortened by 3 bases and J by 6 bases, with 20 bases between the two germline ends. Germline CDR1 is DFQATT and CDR2 is SNEGSKA (reference sequence). CDR3 DNA: TGCAGTGCTAGTCAAGTGTCCAGGGGTAGGTCTGAAGCTTTCTTT. Its protein is CSASQVSRGRSEAFF.

This clone occurred a few times. The J gene is TRBJ2-7, the V gene TRBV11-3; 7 positions match TRBD1. Germline V gives CDR1 SGHNT, CDR2 YENEEA. The CDR3 covers 13 residues. V was pared by 3 bases and J by 5 bases, with 4 bases of the junction left unmatched. The CDR3 sequence is CASSFGQVNEQYF. The CDR3 nucleotides are TGTGCCAGCAGCTTCGGACAGGTAAACGAGCAGTACTTC.

The chain employs TRBV6-2 or TRBV6-3 and TRBJ2-3; 12 positions agree with TRBD1. Germline CDR1 is MNHEY and CDR2 is SVGEGT. V lost 5 bases and J lost 7; bases outside the gene matches: 19. The CDR3 covers 19 residues. CDR3 region: CASSSRDRGRGGSKNTQYF. The CDR3 region has the DNA TGTGCCAGCAGTAGCCGGGACAGGGGGCGTGGGGGTTCAAAAAATACGCAGTATTTT.

The V and J genes are TRBV10-2 and TRBJ1-3; D remains ambiguous. V was cut by 7 bases and J by 4 bases, with 20 bases left in between. Per germline, CDR1 WSHSY and CDR2 SAAADI. CDR3 length: 16 amino acids. Written as DNA, the CDR3 is TGCGCCAGCACCCACACTAACAACCCCGGGGGAAACACCATATATTTT. Protein: CASTHTNNPGGNTIYF.

The chain carries TRBV5-6 and TRBJ2-5, with a weak D call TRBD2 (5 bases). Trimming took off 2 bases at V and 6 bases at J, with 8 bases between the two ends. Germline V gene sequence: CDR1 SGHDT, CDR2 YYEEEE. The CDR3 runs to 12 residues. CDR3 loop: CASSLGRQTQYF. In DNA, the CDR3 is TGTGCCAGCAGCTTAGGGAGACAGACCCAGTACTTC. The full variable domain, in which reference TRBV5-6 and TRBJ2-5 provide the parts outside the CDR3, is DAGVTQSPTHLIKTRGQQVTLRCSPKSGHDTVSWYQQALGQGPQFIFQYYEEEERQRGNFPDRFSGHQFPNYSSELNVNALLLGDSALYLCASSLGRQTQYFGPGTRLLVL.

The genes are TRBV29-1 and TRBJ1-5; tentative D call: TRBD1 (6 bases). Germline V gene sequence: CDR1 SQVTM, CDR2 ANQGSEA. Trimming removed 5 bases at V and 2 bases at J, with 7 bases between. The CDR3 runs 12 residues. Here the CDR3 DNA reads TGCAGCGTTCGACAGGGCAATCAGCCCCAGCATTTT. This encodes CSVRQGNQPQHF.

This sequence joins TRBV11-3 and TRBJ1-1; D remains unclear. Germline V gives CDR1 SGHNT, CDR2 YENEEA. CDR3 length: 11 residues. The germline V and J ends were trimmed by 1 base and 7 bases, with 4 bases remaining between them. In DNA, the CDR3 is TGTGCCAGCAGCTTAGGAGGTGAAGCTTTCTTT. Protein sequence: CASSLGGEAFF.

The chain is built from TRBV5-6 and TRBJ2-2, with 8 bases aligning to TRBD2. From germline, CDR1 is SGHDT and CDR2 YYEEEE. The V gene end was trimmed by 7 bases and the J gene end by 4 bases; junction bases not matched to a gene: 6. The CDR3 length is 14 residues. The CDR3 reads CASREGLITGELFF. In DNA form, the CDR3 reads TGTGCCAGCCGGGAGGGCCTGATCACCGGGGAGCTGTTTTTT.

This chain joins TRBV19 and TRBJ2-1; weak D call: TRBD2 (6 bases). CDR3 length: 15 residues. The V end was cut by 3 bases, the J end by 5 bases, with 14 bases between. Germline V gene lookup returns CDR1 LNHDA and CDR2 SQIVND (reference sequence). DNA for the CDR3: TGTGCCAGTAGTATGGGAGGCGGGACCCACAATGAGCAGTTCTTC. It yields the protein CASSMGGGTHNEQFF.

CDR3 sequence reads: CAISESGGSYEQYV. In nucleotides, the CDR3 is TGTGCCATCAGTGAGTCTGGAGGCTCCTACGAGCAGTACGTC. The rearrangement links TRBV10-3 to TRBJ2-7, with D possibly matching TRBD2 (5 bases). V lost 0 bases, J lost 0 bases, and 6 bases lay in between. The V gene's germline CDR1 is ENHRY and CDR2 SYGVKD. This CDR3 has 14 amino acids.

The V call is TRBV19, the J call TRBJ1-4; D unclear. V dropped 0 bases and J dropped 5 bases, with 7 bases sitting between them. The CDR3 length is 14 residues. In germline, CDR1 is LNHDA, CDR2 SQIVND (reference sequence). CDR3 in amino acids: CASSIDLTNEKLFF. Written as DNA, the CDR3 is TGTGCCAGTAGTATAGATCTCACAAATGAAAAACTGTTTTTT.

CDR3 coding DNA: TGTGCCAGCAGTCGGGGGGAGACCCAGTACTTC. Translating it yields CASSRGETQYF. The J gene is TRBJ2-5, the V gene TRBV6-5; D possibly corresponds to TRBD2 (6 bases). Trimming shortened V by 5 bases and J by 5 bases, and 6 bases separated the two germline ends. CDR3 length: 11 amino acids. Germline V gene lookup returns CDR1 MNHEY and CDR2 SVGAGI.